This is a list of T cell receptor beta chains from one sample in a study of beta chain features in type 1 diabetes. Libraries were prepared by immunoSEQ multiplex PCR; TCRdb keeps only in-frame clonotypes and omits some of them. The data contain nearly 700,000 clones, 13% of them singletons. The sample consisted of naive CD4+ T cells from blood. Receptors originate from a man in his late teens or twenties with type 1 diabetes. The conserved cysteine and the conserved F or W are not part of the CDR3 here. The order of the fields is V gene, CDR3 protein.

v_call: TRBV1
cdr3_aa: TSSQDLPH

v_call: TRBV5-1
cdr3_aa: ASTRLAGGNNEQF

v_call: TRBV19
cdr3_aa: ASSIDPSQSNTEAF

v_call: TRBV27
cdr3_aa: ASSRMGFGTDTQY

v_call: TRBV7-9
cdr3_aa: ASSSTGIMNTEAF

v_call: TRBV29-1
cdr3_aa: SVSGRLNTEAF

v_call: TRBV27
cdr3_aa: ASSLRVGRYEQY

v_call: TRBV20-1
cdr3_aa: SARTLGGYT

v_call: TRBV6-5
cdr3_aa: ASSTTGTYQPQH

v_call: TRBV5-1
cdr3_aa: ASSLGTSGVGEQF

v_call: TRBV4-1
cdr3_aa: ASSQEERQRGKGYT

v_call: TRBV7-8
cdr3_aa: ASSSTGTGYYEQY

v_call: TRBV18
cdr3_aa: ASSPPSEPYEQY

v_call: TRBV7-3
cdr3_aa: ASSPGTSGAQETQY

v_call: TRBV29-1
cdr3_aa: SVVKLAGSTDTQY

v_call: TRBV7-7
cdr3_aa: ASSFQGAGELF

v_call: TRBV7-9
cdr3_aa: ASSEESFHYEQY

v_call: TRBV2
cdr3_aa: ASSPSASTDTQY

v_call: TRBV4-1
cdr3_aa: ASQRPGATNEKLF

v_call: TRBV28
cdr3_aa: ASSLLGRGRETQY

v_call: TRBV2
cdr3_aa: ASSERGASYGHT

v_call: TRBV29-1
cdr3_aa: SVGWQENTEAF

v_call: TRBV15
cdr3_aa: ATSRDWVGTEAF

v_call: TRBV25-1
cdr3_aa: ASSKGDKKNTQY

v_call: TRBV6-5
cdr3_aa: ASRRTSGEQY

v_call: TRBV27
cdr3_aa: ASSLGTGMNTQY

v_call: TRBV29-1
cdr3_aa: SVAKGGVATEAF

v_call: TRBV30
cdr3_aa: AWSVHPNQPQH

v_call: TRBV19
cdr3_aa: ASSIAHNLLSGNTIY

v_call: TRBV29-1
cdr3_aa: SVHPGGKEQF

v_call: TRBV19
cdr3_aa: ASSIDKWVNEQF

v_call: TRBV2
cdr3_aa: ASSSGQLVNQPQH

v_call: TRBV4-2
cdr3_aa: ASSQVETGIGTEAF

v_call: TRBV15
cdr3_aa: ATSRDQEGNTIY

v_call: TRBV30
cdr3_aa: AWSVQGFQPQH

v_call: TRBV30
cdr3_aa: AWRAFLNTEAF

v_call: TRBV28
cdr3_aa: ASSFWPQNEKLF

v_call: TRBV9
cdr3_aa: ASSGHPGSAGELF

v_call: TRBV25-1
cdr3_aa: ASSEVEPSYEQY

v_call: TRBV6-1
cdr3_aa: ASSGPGGNSPLH

v_call: TRBV14
cdr3_aa: ASSPLAGGLQETQY

v_call: TRBV6-5
cdr3_aa: ASSEKRETQY

v_call: TRBV2
cdr3_aa: ASSQGIQEQF

v_call: TRBV27
cdr3_aa: ASSLGQGSDTQY

v_call: TRBV14
cdr3_aa: ASSQGISGGGSPLH

v_call: TRBV5-4
cdr3_aa: ASSLDSVSSTEAF

v_call: TRBV15
cdr3_aa: ATSRADSDDQPQH

v_call: TRBV2
cdr3_aa: ASSGTNYGYT

v_call: TRBV6-1
cdr3_aa: ASSEALGGQGQPQH

v_call: TRBV5-1
cdr3_aa: ASSLGLAGAVTDTQY

v_call: TRBV28
cdr3_aa: ASTLPAAKNIQY

v_call: TRBV5-6
cdr3_aa: ASSAQPTANTEAF